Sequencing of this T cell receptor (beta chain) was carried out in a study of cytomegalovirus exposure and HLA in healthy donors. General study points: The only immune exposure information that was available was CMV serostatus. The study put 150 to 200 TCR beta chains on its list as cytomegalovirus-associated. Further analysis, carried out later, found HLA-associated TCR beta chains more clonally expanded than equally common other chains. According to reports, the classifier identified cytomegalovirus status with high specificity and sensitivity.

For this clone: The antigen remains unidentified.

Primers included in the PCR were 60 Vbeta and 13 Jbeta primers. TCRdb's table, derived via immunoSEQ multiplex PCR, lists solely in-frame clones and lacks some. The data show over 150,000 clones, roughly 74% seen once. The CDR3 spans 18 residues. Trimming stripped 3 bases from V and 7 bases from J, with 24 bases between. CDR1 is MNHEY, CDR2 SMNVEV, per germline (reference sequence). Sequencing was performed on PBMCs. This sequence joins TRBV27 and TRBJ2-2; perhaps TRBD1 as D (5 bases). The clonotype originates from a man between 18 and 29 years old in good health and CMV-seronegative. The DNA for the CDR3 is TGTGCCAGCAGTTTCCACTTGGTACCAGGGATACGGAACGGGGAGCTGTTTTTT. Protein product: CASSFHLVPGIRNGELFF.